One TCR beta chain is described in this entry. Its matching antigen is unknown. Treatment defined: roughly 11-day PBMC culture with coronavirus spike peptide pools or control peptides (ViraFEST assay). Unmatched junction bases numbered 12, after V lost 4 bases and J lost 0 bases. Germline CDR1 and CDR2: SGHVS and FNYEAQ. The CDR3 is 19 residues long. Sequence data for DNA of cultured CD4+ T cells were generated by the Oncomine TCR Beta short-read assay. One entry per CDR3 protein, called by TCRdb with MiXCR from the PCR reads. Of approximately 16,000 distinct CDR3 sequences in the sample, about 56% are singletons; the top ten hold around 7.4%. The source of the sample is a study of vaccination and CD4 T cells after COVID-19.

The chain combines TRBV7-6 with TRBJ1-3; 10 bases map to TRBD1. The receptor was derived from a human donor who had recovered from COVID-19. The sample was CD4+ T cells from blood, cultured in vitro. The CDR3 DNA reads TGTGCCAGCAGCTCCTTAAAGGACAGGGGGACCCTCTCTGGAAACACCATATATTTT. Protein: CASSSLKDRGTLSGNTIYF.